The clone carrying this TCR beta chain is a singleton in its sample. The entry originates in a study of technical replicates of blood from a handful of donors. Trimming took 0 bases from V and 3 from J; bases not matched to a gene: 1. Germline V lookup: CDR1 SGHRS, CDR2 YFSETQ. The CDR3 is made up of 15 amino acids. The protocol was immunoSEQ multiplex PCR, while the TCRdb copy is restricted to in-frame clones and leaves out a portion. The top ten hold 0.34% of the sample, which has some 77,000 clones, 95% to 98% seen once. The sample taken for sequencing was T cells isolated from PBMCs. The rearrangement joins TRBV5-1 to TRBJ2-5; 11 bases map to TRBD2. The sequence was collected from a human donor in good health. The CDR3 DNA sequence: TGCGCCAGCAGCTTGGTACTAGCGGGAGAAGAGACCCAGTACTTC. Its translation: CASSLVLAGEETQYF. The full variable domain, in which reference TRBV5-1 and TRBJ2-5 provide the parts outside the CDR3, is KAGVTQTPRYLIKTRGQQVTLSCSPISGHRSVSWYQQTPGQGLQFLFEYFSETQRNKGNFPGRFSGRQFSNSRSEMNVSTLELGDSALYLCASSLVLAGEETQYFGPGTRLLVL.